A single sample gave rise to the 15 T cell receptor beta chains below, sequenced in a study of blood T cells in healthy people across ages. The authors ran a second PCR of 7 to 11 cycles using a sample-barcoded 5' primer and a J-beta primer mix. TCRdb independently ran MiXCR on the 5' RACE reads; one entry per CDR3 protein. The repertoire has about 690,000 distinct CDR3 sequences, 40% to 45% of them found once; the top ten carry around 30%. Sequencing was performed on blood. Every receptor here comes from an elderly man in good health.

The chain couples TRBV7-2 to TRBJ2-3; 11 bases align to TRBD2. The germline CDR1 and CDR2 sequences are SGHTA and FQGNSA. The ends lost 1 base at V and 9 bases at J; junction bases unmatched: 6. This CDR3 spans 15 amino acids. The CDR3 spells CASSLVLAGGETQYF. The CDR3 DNA is TGTGCCAGCAGCTTAGTCCTAGCGGGGGGAGAGACGCAGTATTTT.

This clonotype was detected once. V is TRBV2 and J is TRBJ1-4; D may be TRBD1 (5 bases). Deletions cut 4 bases from V and 8 bases from J, with 26 bases between. CDR1 SNHLY and CDR2 FYNNEI come from the germline V gene. This CDR3 region has 18 residues. The CDR3 region is CASSGMTVTRGSHEKLFF. In DNA form, the CDR3 reads TGTGCCAGCAGTGGGATGACAGTCACCCGAGGAAGCCACGAAAAACTGTTTTTT.

CDR3 protein: CASSSNLGARELFF. The CDR3 DNA sequence: TGTGCCAGCAGCTCGAACCTGGGGGCCAGGGAGCTGTTTTTT. This chain links TRBV9 with TRBJ2-2; the D gene is possibly TRBD1 (6 bases). V shed 4 bases and J shed 9 bases, with 16 bases lying between them. Per germline, CDR1 SGDLS and CDR2 YYNGEE. This CDR3 region has 14 residues.

The CDR3 loop is CSAAGLAGVPYEQYF. The DNA of the CDR3 is TGCAGTGCCGCCGGGTTAGCGGGAGTCCCCTACGAGCAGTACTTC. V is TRBV20-1 and J is TRBJ2-7; 9 nucleotides line up with TRBD2. This CDR3 contains 15 residues. Germline V CDR1 and CDR2: DFQATT, SNEGSKA (reference sequence). Trimming took 6 bases from V and 2 from J; bases not matched to a gene: 11.

There are a few counts of this clonotype. V is TRBV7-2 and J is TRBJ1-2; no clear D gene. The CDR3 has 13 amino acids. Germline lookup yields CDR1 SGHTA and CDR2 FQGNSA. V shed 5 bases and J shed 5 bases, with 12 bases lying between them. CDR3 nucleotides: TGTGCCAGCAGCCCGGTAGTGGGGTATGGCTACACCTTC. Translated: CASSPVVGYGYTF.

This clonotype has just a few counts. This chain links TRBV7-2 with TRBJ1-2; D might be TRBD1 (6 bases). The V end was cut by 8 bases, the J end by 1 base, with 11 bases between. This CDR3 has 13 amino acids. The germline CDR1 and CDR2 sequences are SGHTA and FQGNSA. The CDR3 reads CASLDRNNYGYTF. Here the CDR3 DNA reads TGTGCCAGCCTCGACAGGAATAACTATGGCTACACCTTC.

This clonotype was picked up one time. This sequence joins TRBV27 and TRBJ2-7, with TRBD2 matching over 11 bases. CDR1 MNHEY and CDR2 SMNVEV come from the germline V gene (reference sequence). V was clipped by 4 bases and J by 2 bases; unmatched bases: 4. The CDR3 has 15 residues. CDR3 region: CASSSRTSGPYEQYF. The CDR3 region has the DNA TGTGCCAGCAGTTCCCGGACTAGCGGGCCCTACGAGCAGTACTTC.

This clonotype was detected a few times. The V gene is TRBV20-1, the J gene TRBJ2-1; a weak D match, TRBD2 (5 bases). The CDR3 contains 15 residues. Trimming cost V 1 base and J 0 bases, with 10 bases left between them. The V gene's germline CDR1 is DFQATT and CDR2 SNEGSKA (reference sequence). In DNA, the CDR3 is TGCAGTGCTAGAGGGCGGGTACGCTCCTACAATGAGCAGTTCTTC. Its protein product is CSARGRVRSYNEQFF.

This clonotype showed up just a few times. The genes are TRBV6-2 or TRBV6-3 and TRBJ2-3; a possible D gene is TRBD2 (5 bases). The CDR3 totals 12 residues. The V gene's germline CDR1 is MNHEY and CDR2 SVGEGT. The V end lost 8 bases, the J end lost 7 bases, and 13 bases lay between the germline ends. In DNA form, the CDR3 reads TGTGCCAGCTCTACTAGGGCATATACGCAGTATTTT. It codes for CASSTRAYTQYF.

In DNA form, the CDR3 reads TGTGCCAGCAGCTTGGCCGGGGACAGCCTTTTTGGTGGCTACACCTTC. It encodes CASSLAGDSLFGGYTF. The V and J genes are TRBV5-5 and TRBJ1-2, with 7 bases identical to TRBD1. This CDR3 spans 16 amino acids. The V gene end was trimmed by 0 bases and the J gene end by 7 bases; junction bases not matched to a gene: 12. Germline CDR1 and CDR2: SGHKS and YYEKEE (reference sequence).

This rearrangement joins TRBV4-1 to TRBJ1-2, with no clear D. The V gene lost 0 bases and the J gene lost 8 bases, with 7 bases spanning the gap. This CDR3 has 12 amino acids. Germline lookup yields CDR1 MGHRA and CDR2 YSYEKL. The CDR3 spells CASSQESWGYTF. The CDR3 nucleotides are TGCGCCAGCAGCCAAGAGTCGTGGGGCTACACCTTC.

A few counts support this clonotype. The rearrangement uses TRBV6-1 and TRBJ1-1; D remains unclear. CDR3 length: 13 residues. Looked up from germline, CDR1 is MNHNS and CDR2 is SASEGT. Trimming cost V 3 bases and J 4 bases, with 9 bases left between them. The CDR3 DNA follows: TGTGCCAGCAGTGATGGTCGGGGCACTGAAGCTTTCTTT. Protein product: CASSDGRGTEAFF.

V usage is TRBV20-1 and J usage is TRBJ2-1; 12 bases match TRBD2. V lost 0 bases, J lost 7 bases, and 4 bases stayed unmatched. The CDR3 covers 15 residues. The germline gives CDR1 DFQATT, CDR2 SNEGSKA (reference sequence). CDR3 bases: TGCAGTGCTAGAGAGACTAGCGGGGGTAGAAATGAGCAGTTCTTC. This encodes CSARETSGGRNEQFF.

This chain connects TRBV5-1 to TRBJ2-3; TRBD2 is a possible D gene (5 bases). The CDR3 extends over 17 amino acids. Trimming stripped 0 bases from V and 4 bases from J, with 18 bases between. Looked up from germline, CDR1 is SGHRS and CDR2 is YFSETQ. The CDR3 loop is CASSLVSSLSPADTQYF. Written as DNA, the CDR3 is TGCGCCAGCAGCTTGGTGTCTAGCTTAAGTCCAGCAGATACGCAGTATTTT.

This clonotype has just a few counts. This sequence joins TRBV7-2 and TRBJ2-7; 9 nucleotides match TRBD2. The CDR3 is 19 amino acids. From germline, CDR1 is SGHTA and CDR2 FQGNSA. V trimming: 6 bases; J trimming: 0 bases; junction bases outside the gene matches: 18. The CDR3 nucleotides are TGTGCCAGCAGTTCACCTCCCCTTTCCGGTAGCGGGGGCTCCTACGAGCAGTACTTC. This translates into CASSSPPLSGSGGSYEQYF.